This is a list of T cell receptor beta chains from one sample in a study of blood T cells in healthy people across ages. Each CDR3 protein is one row after TCRdb ran MiXCR on the 5' RACE reads. The sample holds about 640,000 distinct CDR3 sequences; 25% to 35% are singletons and the top ten take 15% to 17%. The sequencing sample was made of blood. These receptors all stem from a woman over 75 in good health. Each CDR3 is given without its conserved first and last residue.

cdr3_aa,v_call,j_call
ASSSAGTGSLDGYT,TRBV27,TRBJ1-2
ASRPHPSGGTNEQY,TRBV7-9,TRBJ2-7
ASSLNRDNIQY,TRBV7-2,TRBJ2-4
ASSFNTGERF,TRBV7-3,TRBJ2-2
ASTSRNQPQH,TRBV6-6,TRBJ1-5
ASSLLVGWMGSNYGYT,TRBV7-3,TRBJ1-2
ASSGTASPYEQY,TRBV5-1,TRBJ2-7
SATPWGEYGYT,TRBV20-1,TRBJ1-2
ASSAKVAGLNQPQH,TRBV7-2,TRBJ1-5
ASSAEFSYEQY,TRBV5-1,TRBJ2-7
ASSLVLVASNEQF,TRBV5-1,TRBJ2-1
AWSAGAGGSPLH,TRBV30,TRBJ1-6
ASRPTGVYGYT,TRBV28,TRBJ1-2
ASSKGRGRNGYT,TRBV21-1,TRBJ1-2
ASRRDRGAGELF,TRBV7-2,TRBJ2-2
ASSQDGSGNTEAF,TRBV4-2,TRBJ1-1
ASSPQGSGTDTQY,TRBV18,TRBJ2-3
ASSPLPDNEQY,TRBV18,TRBJ2-7
ASSLRARQSYNEQF,TRBV27,TRBJ2-1
ASSLRLATNEKLF,TRBV7-2,TRBJ1-4
ATSPGTVQETQY,TRBV15,TRBJ2-5
ASTENLGALF,TRBV28,TRBJ1-4
ASSLWEDGYNEQY,TRBV28,-